This entry features one T cell receptor (beta chain) sequence. The antigen is unknown. Documented time point: week 23, last vaccination. It was 300 ug of mutant IDH1 20-mer peptide that made up each vaccine dose, given with topical imiquimod. The assay was immunoSEQ multiplex PCR, and TCRdb's table has in-frame clones only and misses some. The sample holds approximately 70,000 clones, about 80% seen once. The entry originates in a study of a mutant IDH1 vaccine in newly diagnosed glioma. As for the study in general: Once 4-6 weeks had passed after radiotherapy alone, vaccination started, or it started with temozolomide cycles.

Points from the study as a whole: Overall, about 92% of patients had vaccine-induced immune responses.

Germline lookup yields CDR1 SGHRS and CDR2 YFSETQ. Trimming left V 2 bases short and J 6 bases short, with 12 bases between. The CDR3 has 13 amino acids. This chain uses TRBV5-1 with TRBJ2-7, with D possibly matching TRBD2 (5 bases). This clonotype was sampled from a man aged 18 to 29 with glioma. Sequenced here: PBMCs, sampled from a glioma patient whose treatment included an IDH1 peptide vaccine. In DNA form, the CDR3 reads TGCGCCAGCAGCTTTAACCCGGGAAGCGAGCAGTACTTC. This translates into CASSFNPGSEQYF.